Below, 11 T cell receptor beta chains from the same sample are listed, as sequenced in a study of blood T cell repertoires in COVID-19. TCRdb's table, derived via immunoSEQ multiplex PCR, lists solely in-frame clones and lacks some. This table holds just over 300,000 clones, approximately 83% found once. The sequenced sample was PBMCs or T cells enriched from blood (not recorded which). The origin of the receptors is a man aged 25-45 years who had recovered from COVID-19.

The chain recombines TRBV6-2 or TRBV6-3 with TRBJ1-5; D is unresolved. The V gene's germline CDR1 is MNHEY and CDR2 SVGEGT. The CDR3 is 12 residues long. V gave up 5 bases and J gave up 1 base, with 3 bases separating them. CDR3 protein: CASSRSNQPQHF. The CDR3 region has the DNA TGTGCCAGCAGTCGGAGCAATCAGCCCCAGCATTTT.

The CDR3 sequence: CSAKGENGGYTF. CDR3 DNA: TGCAGCGCTAAGGGGGAAAATGGAGGCTACACCTTC. The rearrangement links TRBV29-1 to TRBJ1-2; a weak D match, TRBD1 (6 bases). The V end was cut by 7 bases, the J end by 8 bases, with 17 bases between. The germline V gene encodes CDR1 SQVTM and CDR2 ANQGSEA. The CDR3 sequence is 12 residues long.

This clone appeared a single time. This chain connects TRBV5-1 to TRBJ2-3; 7 bases line up with TRBD1. The trim removed 4 bases at V and 2 bases at J, leaving 7 bases unmatched. This CDR3 has 15 residues. Germline loops: CDR1 SGHRS, CDR2 YFSETQ. The CDR3 nucleotides read TGCGCCAGCAGCCCGGGACAGCCATCCACAGATACGCAGTATTTT. Translation: CASSPGQPSTDTQYF.

CDR3: CASRIQVGAEAFF. CDR3 sequence (DNA): TGTGCCAGCAGAATACAGGTAGGGGCTGAAGCTTTCTTT. V usage is TRBV7-2 and J usage is TRBJ1-1; maybe TRBD1 (5 bases). Germline-derived CDR1 and CDR2 are SGHTA and FQGNSA. The CDR3 totals 13 residues. V was clipped by 6 bases and J by 6 bases, with 14 bases between them.

This clone was recorded only once. The rearrangement joins TRBV11-1 to TRBJ1-1; D remains ambiguous. The CDR3 extends over 11 amino acids. The V gene's germline CDR1 is SGHAT and CDR2 FQDESV (reference sequence). The V gene lost 7 bases and the J gene lost 4 bases, with 7 bases spanning the gap. CDR3 residues: CASTKRTEAFF. CDR3 bases: TGTGCCAGCACGAAGCGCACTGAAGCTTTCTTT.

This clone has just a few counts. V is TRBV4-3 and J is TRBJ2-3, with D maybe TRBD1 (5 bases). Germline V gene lookup returns CDR1 LGHNA and CDR2 YSLEER. V shed 1 base and J shed 1 base, with 21 bases lying between them. This CDR3 has 19 residues. The CDR3 nucleotides read TGCGCCAGCAGCCAAGCCCCTCGGGCGGCGGCAGGGCGCACAGATACGCAGTATTTT. Its translation: CASSQAPRAAAGRTDTQYF.

V and J are TRBV20-1 and TRBJ2-1; 7 nucleotides line up with TRBD2. CDR3 size: 14 residues. The germline V gene has CDR1 DFQATT and CDR2 SNEGSKA (reference sequence). With 3 bases clipped from V and 6 bases from J, the junction kept 8 bases outside the gene matches. The CDR3 bases are TGCAGTGCTAGTGGGGGGGGTGGAACCAATGAGCAGTTCTTC. It is translated as CSASGGGGTNEQFF.

The rearrangement joins TRBV2 to TRBJ1-6; maybe TRBD1 (5 bases). CDR3 length: 15 residues. Per the germline V gene, CDR1 is SNHLY and CDR2 is FYNNEI. With 4 bases removed from V and 1 base from J, the gap between germline ends came to 8 bases. CDR3 residues: CASSGRGSYNSPLHF. The CDR3 region has the DNA TGTGCCAGCAGTGGTCGGGGGTCCTATAATTCACCCCTCCACTTT.

The chain is built from TRBV27 and TRBJ1-1, with 8 bases matching TRBD1. Germline loops: CDR1 MNHEY, CDR2 SMNVEV (reference sequence). The CDR3 contains 14 residues. The J segment lost 1 base and the V segment lost 3 bases, leaving 1 base of the junction unmatched. Here the CDR3 reads CASSLTGANTEAFF. The CDR3 DNA reads TGTGCCAGCAGTTTGACAGGGGCGAACACTGAAGCTTTCTTT.

The V call is TRBV18, the J call TRBJ2-3; 8 bases align to TRBD2. The germline V gene encodes CDR1 KGHSH and CDR2 LQKENI. This CDR3 has 16 residues. The V gene end was trimmed by 6 bases and the J gene end by 3 bases; junction bases not matched to a gene: 11. The CDR3 bases are TGTGCCAGCTCGCCAACTAGCGGAAAAGGGACAGATACGCAGTATTTT. This encodes CASSPTSGKGTDTQYF. The whole variable domain, remainder taken from reference TRBV18 and TRBJ2-3, is NAGVMQNPRHLVRRRGQEARLRCSPMKGHSHVYWYRQLPEEGLKFMVYLQKENIIDESGMPKERFSAEFPKEGPSILRIQQVVRGDSAAYFCASSPTSGKGTDTQYFGPGTRLTVL.

The chain employs TRBV5-6 and TRBJ2-7, with 7 bases lining up with TRBD1. The J segment lost 0 bases and the V segment lost 4 bases, leaving 10 bases of the junction unmatched. The CDR3 contains 16 residues. The germline V gene has CDR1 SGHDT and CDR2 YYEEEE. CDR3 bases: TGTGCCAGCAGCAAGAACGGACAGGTTAGCTCCTACGAGCAGTACTTC. It codes for CASSKNGQVSSYEQYF.